Below, 13 T cell receptor beta chains from the same sample are listed, as sequenced in a study of blood T cell repertoires in COVID-19. Here immunoSEQ multiplex PCR was the method, and the copy in TCRdb shows in-frame clones only, minus some. Here the sample spans 140,000 or so clones, 70% to 90% being singletons. Sequenced sample: peripheral blood. Receptor source: a woman of 80 years or more with acute or convalescent COVID-19.

The chain combines TRBV5-1 with TRBJ2-7, with 8 nucleotides matching TRBD1. This CDR3 contains 16 residues. CDR1 SGHRS and CDR2 YFSETQ come from the germline V gene. Germline trimming cut 2 bases from V and 3 bases from J; bases unmatched to any gene: 10. The chain's CDR3 is CASSFGSSGQGYEQYF. The CDR3 DNA follows: TGCGCCAGCAGCTTTGGCTCGTCAGGACAGGGCTACGAGCAGTACTTC.

The rearrangement joins TRBV2 to TRBJ1-5; possibly TRBD1 for D (5 bases). The CDR3 covers 14 residues. V was pared by 6 bases and J by 1 base, with 10 bases between. Looked up from germline, CDR1 is SNHLY and CDR2 is FYNNEI. The CDR3 bases are TGTGCCAGCAGGCAGGGTGGGAGCAATCAGCCCCAGCATTTT. Protein: CASRQGGSNQPQHF. The whole variable domain, filled in from reference TRBV2 and TRBJ1-5, reads EPEVTQTPSHQVTQMGQEVILRCVPISNHLYFYWYRQILGQKVEFLVSFYNNEISEKSEIFDDQFSVERPDGSNFTLKIRSTKLEDSAMYFCASRQGGSNQPQHFGDGTRLSIL.

The V gene is TRBV25-1, the J gene TRBJ1-4; TRBD1 agrees at 8 bases. The ends lost 3 bases at V and 6 bases at J; junction bases unmatched: 12. The CDR3 consists of 17 residues. The germline gives CDR1 MGHDK, CDR2 SYGVNS. The CDR3 bases are TGTGCCAGCAGTGACTGGACAGGGAAACAGTTGGATGAAAAACTGTTTTTT. Residues: CASSDWTGKQLDEKLFF.

The chain is built from TRBV5-1 and TRBJ1-1; 9 bases fit TRBD1. Germline V gene sequence: CDR1 SGHRS, CDR2 YFSETQ. The V segment lost 3 bases and the J segment 3 bases; nucleotides outside the gene matches: 0. The CDR3 covers 13 residues. The CDR3 here is CASSWTGDTEAFF. In DNA form, the CDR3 reads TGCGCCAGCAGCTGGACAGGGGACACTGAAGCTTTCTTT.

J is TRBJ1-2 and V is TRBV7-2; maybe TRBD1 (6 bases). V lost 5 bases and J lost 8, with 21 bases in between. Germline values: CDR1 SGHTA, CDR2 FQGNSA. CDR3 size: 15 residues. DNA for the CDR3: TGTGCCAGCAGCGTCGGACTAGGGGGTTTAGGGGGCTACACCTTC. This gives the protein CASSVGLGGLGGYTF. The full variable domain, in which reference TRBV7-2 and TRBJ1-2 provide the parts outside the CDR3, is GAGVSQSPSNKVTEKGKDVELRCDPISGHTALYWYRQSLGQGLEFLIYFQGNSAPDKSGLPSDRFSAERTGGSVSTLTIQRTQQEDSAVYLCASSVGLGGLGGYTFGSGTRLTVV.

This clone was detected once. The chain is built from TRBV28 and TRBJ1-2; 10 nucleotides match TRBD1. Per germline, CDR1 MDHEN and CDR2 SYDVKM. Trimming cost V 1 base and J 7 bases; bases outside gene matches: 12. This CDR3 region has 17 residues. This CDR3 is CASSLLTPGTGDFGYTF. CDR3 DNA sequence: TGTGCCAGCAGTTTATTAACCCCCGGGACAGGGGACTTTGGCTACACCTTC.

This clone showed up just a few times. The chain links TRBV7-6 to TRBJ2-7, with 10 positions matching TRBD1. Germline loops: CDR1 SGHVS, CDR2 FNYEAQ. After removal of 1 base from V and 3 bases from J, the junction contained 6 bases not matched to a gene. The CDR3 is made up of 16 amino acids. The CDR3 bases are TGTGCCAGCAGCTTAGGGGCCGGGACAGGGGTCTACGAGCAGTACTTC. Translation: CASSLGAGTGVYEQYF. The variable domain in full, completed from reference TRBV7-6 and TRBJ2-7, reads GAGVSQSPRYKVTKRGQDVALRCDPISGHVSLYWYRQALGQGPEFLTYFNYEAQQDKSGLPNDRFSAERPEGSISTLTIQRTEQRDSAMYRCASSLGAGTGVYEQYFGPGTRLTVT.

This chain links TRBV19 with TRBJ1-1; TRBD1 agrees at 7 bases. CDR1 is LNHDA and CDR2 is SQIVND in the germline V gene (reference sequence). With 3 bases clipped from V and 4 bases from J, the junction kept 5 bases outside the gene matches. The length of the CDR3 is 14 residues. The CDR3 loop reads CASSMKGAGTEAFF. The CDR3 nucleotides read TGTGCCAGTAGTATGAAGGGGGCCGGCACTGAAGCTTTCTTT.

J is TRBJ2-5 and V is TRBV18; possible D gene TRBD1, 6 bases. Trimming pared 3 bases from V and 5 bases from J, leaving 22 bases between. Germline CDR1 reads KGHSH; CDR2 reads LQKENI. The CDR3 runs 17 residues. Here the CDR3 reads CASSPIWQGNRSETQYF. CDR3 bases: TGTGCCAGCTCACCGATATGGCAGGGGAACAGATCGGAGACCCAGTACTTC.

The rearrangement uses TRBV7-9 and TRBJ2-1; tentative D call: TRBD1 (6 bases). The CDR3 loop spans 16 amino acids. Germline-derived CDR1 and CDR2 are SEHNR and FQNEAQ (reference sequence). Trimming took off 5 bases at V and 3 bases at J, with 17 bases between the two ends. CDR3 sequence reads: CASSAYRDRGYNEQFF. Written as DNA, the CDR3 is TGTGCCAGCAGCGCATACAGGGATAGAGGCTACAATGAGCAGTTCTTC. Based on the CDR3 plus reference TRBV7-9 and TRBJ2-1, the full variable domain is DTGVSQNPRHKITKRGQNVTFRCDPISEHNRLYWYRQTLGQGPEFLTYFQNEAQLEKSRLLSDRFSAERPKGSFSTLEIQRTEQGDSAMYLCASSAYRDRGYNEQFFGPGTRLTVL.

V gene TRBV28 combines with J gene TRBJ1-1; TRBD1 is a possible D gene (6 bases). The CDR3 totals 15 residues. Trimming took off 4 bases at V and 1 base at J, with 13 bases between the two ends. Germline CDR1 is MDHEN and CDR2 is SYDVKM. CDR3 bases: TGTGCCAGCAGTTACGAGTCGGGACAGAACACTGAAGCTTTCTTT. Protein: CASSYESGQNTEAFF.

The chain couples TRBV30 to TRBJ1-1; no definite D call. Deletions cut 6 bases from V and 11 bases from J, with 25 bases between. The CDR3 extends over 14 amino acids. The germline V gene encodes CDR1 GTSNPN and CDR2 SVGIG (reference sequence). CDR3 in amino acids: CACLPDTVGKYAFF. CDR3 nucleotides: TGTGCCTGCCTTCCCGACACAGTCGGTAAATACGCTTTCTTT.

The genes are TRBV5-6 and TRBJ2-2, with D perhaps TRBD2 (6 bases). Germline V gene sequence: CDR1 SGHDT, CDR2 YYEEEE. V lost 0 bases, J lost 8 bases, and 11 bases lay in between. The CDR3 has 14 amino acids. CDR3 region: CASSLVRGSGELFF. CDR3 nucleotides: TGTGCCAGCAGCTTGGTGCGGGGTTCTGGGGAGCTGTTTTTT.